This T cell receptor (beta chain) was sequenced during a study of OX40 agonist ivuxolimab in advanced cancers. Study-wide context: Across the patients, intravenous ivuxolimab was delivered every 2 weeks at 0.01 to 10 mg/kg. Melanoma, hepatocellular carcinoma, head and neck or renal cell cancer occurred in dose-escalation patients.

Sequencing used immunoSEQ multiplex PCR; TCRdb keeps in-frame clones, though not all of them. The data show more than 40,000 clones, about 88% seen once. As regards this clone: Its antigen is currently unknown.

Study-level results: Antigen targets of the expanded peripheral T cells went undetermined.

The sequencing used CD4+ or CD8+ T cells sorted from blood, collected in a trial of the OX40 agonist ivuxolimab. The TCR originated in an adult with an advanced solid tumor such as melanoma, head and neck, liver or kidney cancer.

CDR3 in DNA: TGTGCCAGCAGTGGCGCGGGTGTAGAGACCCAGTACTTC. Amino acids: CASSGAGVETQYF. This chain joins TRBV6-1 and TRBJ2-5; TRBD2 is a possible D gene (5 bases). The CDR3 loop spans 13 amino acids. Germline lookup yields CDR1 MNHNS and CDR2 SASEGT. Trimming shortened V by 4 bases and J by 4 bases, and 10 bases separated the two germline ends.